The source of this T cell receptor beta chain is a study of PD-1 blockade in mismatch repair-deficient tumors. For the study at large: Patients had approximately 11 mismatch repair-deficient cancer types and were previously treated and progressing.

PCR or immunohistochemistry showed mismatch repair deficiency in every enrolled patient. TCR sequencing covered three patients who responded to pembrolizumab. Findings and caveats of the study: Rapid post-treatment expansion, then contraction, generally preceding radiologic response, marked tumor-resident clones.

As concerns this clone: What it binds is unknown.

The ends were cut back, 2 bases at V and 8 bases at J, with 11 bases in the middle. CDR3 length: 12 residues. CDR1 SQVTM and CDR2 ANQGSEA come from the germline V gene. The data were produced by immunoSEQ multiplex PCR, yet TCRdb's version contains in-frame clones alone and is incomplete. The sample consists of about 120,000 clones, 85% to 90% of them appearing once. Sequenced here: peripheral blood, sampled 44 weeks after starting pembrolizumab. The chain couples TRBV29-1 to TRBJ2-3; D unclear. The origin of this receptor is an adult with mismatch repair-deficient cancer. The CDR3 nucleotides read TGCAGCGTTGAACTCCAAGGCGGTACGCAGTATTTT. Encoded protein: CSVELQGGTQYF.